The 2 T cell receptor beta chains listed next were all sequenced from one sample in a study of cytomegalovirus exposure and HLA in healthy donors. Both 60 Vbeta primers and 13 Jbeta primers went into the PCR. Sequenced by immunoSEQ multiplex PCR; TCRdb stores in-frame clones only, minus some. The sample includes a few hundred thousand clones, 75% to 80% of them seen just once. The sequenced sample consisted of PBMCs. These receptors were collected from a young man in good health and CMV-seronegative.

The CDR3 region is CASSLDVAGYYEQYF. In DNA form, the CDR3 reads TGTGCCAGCAGCTTAGATGTAGCGGGCTACTACGAGCAGTACTTC. The V gene is TRBV11-2, the J gene TRBJ2-7, with TRBD2 matching 7 bases. CDR1 and CDR2 (germline): SGHAT, FQNNGV. CDR3 size: 15 residues. Trimming at V came to 0 bases and at J to 3 bases, leaving 5 bases not matched to a gene.

The rearrangement joins TRBV9 to TRBJ2-1; possibly TRBD1 for D (6 bases). The V end lost 1 base, the J end lost 6 bases, and 14 bases lay between the germline ends. This CDR3 has 15 amino acids. Germline lookup yields CDR1 SGDLS and CDR2 YYNGEE. CDR3 in DNA: TGTGCCAGCAGCGTACTCGGACAGCCAACCAATGAGCAGTTCTTC. Residues: CASSVLGQPTNEQFF.